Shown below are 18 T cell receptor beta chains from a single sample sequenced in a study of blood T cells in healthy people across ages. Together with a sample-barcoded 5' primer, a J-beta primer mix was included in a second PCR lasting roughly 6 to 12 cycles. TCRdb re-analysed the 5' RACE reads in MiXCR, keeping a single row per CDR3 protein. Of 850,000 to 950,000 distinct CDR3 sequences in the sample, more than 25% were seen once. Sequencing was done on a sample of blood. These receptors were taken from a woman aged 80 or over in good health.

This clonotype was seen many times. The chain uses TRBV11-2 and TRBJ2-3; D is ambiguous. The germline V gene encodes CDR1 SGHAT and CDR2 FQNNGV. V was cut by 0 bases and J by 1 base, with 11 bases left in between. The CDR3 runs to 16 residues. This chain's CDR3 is CASSLEAALRTDTQYF. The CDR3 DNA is TGTGCCAGCAGCTTAGAGGCTGCATTACGCACAGATACGCAGTATTTT.

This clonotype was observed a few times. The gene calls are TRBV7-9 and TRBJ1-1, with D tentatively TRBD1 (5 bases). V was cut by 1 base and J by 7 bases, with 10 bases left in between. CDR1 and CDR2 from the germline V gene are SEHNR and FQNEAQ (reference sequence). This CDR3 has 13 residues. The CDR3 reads CASSLDEGFEAFF. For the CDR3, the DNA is TGTGCCAGCAGCTTAGACGAGGGGTTTGAAGCTTTCTTT.

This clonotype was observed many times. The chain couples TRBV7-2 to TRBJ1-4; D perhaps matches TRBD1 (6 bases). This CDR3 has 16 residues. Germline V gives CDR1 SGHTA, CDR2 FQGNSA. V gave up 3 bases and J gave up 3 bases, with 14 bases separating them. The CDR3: CASSFGGGLANEKLFF. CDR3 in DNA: TGTGCCAGCAGCTTCGGGGGGGGGCTGGCTAATGAAAAACTGTTTTTT.

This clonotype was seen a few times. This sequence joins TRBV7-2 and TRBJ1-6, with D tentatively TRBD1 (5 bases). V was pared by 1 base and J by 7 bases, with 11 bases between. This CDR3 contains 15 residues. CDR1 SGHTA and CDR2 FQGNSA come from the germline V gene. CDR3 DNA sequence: TGTGCCAGCAGCTTAGATGGGGGGTGGAATTCACCCCTCCACTTT. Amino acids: CASSLDGGWNSPLHF.

CDR3 DNA sequence: TGCAGTGCTCAACCAGGACAGTCAGCCTCACCCCTCCACTTT. Translation gives CSAQPGQSASPLHF. The chain links TRBV20-1 to TRBJ1-6; tentative D call: TRBD1 (6 bases). Trimming removed 5 bases at V and 10 bases at J, with 18 bases between. The germline V gene has CDR1 DFQATT and CDR2 SNEGSKA (reference sequence). CDR3 length: 14 amino acids.

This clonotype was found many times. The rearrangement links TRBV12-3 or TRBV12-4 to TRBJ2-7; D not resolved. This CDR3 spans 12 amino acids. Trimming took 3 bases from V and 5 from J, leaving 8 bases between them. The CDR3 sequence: CASSFNGNEQYF. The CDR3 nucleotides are TGTGCCAGCAGTTTCAATGGAAACGAGCAGTACTTC.

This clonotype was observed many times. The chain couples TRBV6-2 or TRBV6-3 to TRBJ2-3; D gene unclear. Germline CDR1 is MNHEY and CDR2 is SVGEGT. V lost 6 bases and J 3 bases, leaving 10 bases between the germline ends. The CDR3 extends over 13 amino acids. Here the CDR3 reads CASRELATDTQYF. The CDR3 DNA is TGTGCCAGCAGAGAGCTCGCAACAGATACGCAGTATTTT.

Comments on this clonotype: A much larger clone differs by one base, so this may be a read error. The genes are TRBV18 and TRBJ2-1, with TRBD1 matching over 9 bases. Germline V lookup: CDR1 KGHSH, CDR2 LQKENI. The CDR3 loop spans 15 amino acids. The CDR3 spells CAGSPTGQGPHEQFF. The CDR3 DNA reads TGTGCCGGCTCCCCCACGGGACAGGGACCCCATGAGCAGTTCTTC. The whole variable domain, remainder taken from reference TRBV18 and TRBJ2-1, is NAGVMQNPRHLVRRRGQEARLRCSPMKGHSHVYWYRQLPEEGLKFMVYLQKENIIDESGMPKERFSAEFPKEGPSILRIQQVVRGDSAAYFCAGSPTGQGPHEQFFGPGTRLTVL.

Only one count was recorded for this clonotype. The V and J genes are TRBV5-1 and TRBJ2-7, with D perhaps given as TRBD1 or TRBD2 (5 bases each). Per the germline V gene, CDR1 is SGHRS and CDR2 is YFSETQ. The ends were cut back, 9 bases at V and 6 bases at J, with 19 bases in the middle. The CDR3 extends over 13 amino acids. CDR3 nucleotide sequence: TGCGCCACAAAAGGGCAGGGAGCCTTCGAGCAGTACTTC. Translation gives CATKGQGAFEQYF.

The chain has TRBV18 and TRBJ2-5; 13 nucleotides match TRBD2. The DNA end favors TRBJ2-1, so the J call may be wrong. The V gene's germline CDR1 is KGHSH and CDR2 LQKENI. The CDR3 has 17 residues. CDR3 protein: CASSRTSGGPSQETQFF. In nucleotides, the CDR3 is TGTGCCAGCTCGAGGACTAGCGGGGGCCCCTCACAAGAGACCCAGTTCTTC.

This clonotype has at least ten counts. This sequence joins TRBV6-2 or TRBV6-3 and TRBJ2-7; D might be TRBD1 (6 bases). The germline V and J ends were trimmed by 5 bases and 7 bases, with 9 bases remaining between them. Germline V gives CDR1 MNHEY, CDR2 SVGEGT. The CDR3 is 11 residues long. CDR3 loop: CASSDRFEQYF. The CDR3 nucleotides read TGTGCCAGCAGTGACAGGTTTGAGCAGTACTTC.

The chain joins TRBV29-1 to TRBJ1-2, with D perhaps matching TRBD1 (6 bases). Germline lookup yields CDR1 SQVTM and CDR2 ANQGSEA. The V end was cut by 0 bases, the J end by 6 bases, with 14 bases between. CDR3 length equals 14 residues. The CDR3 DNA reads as TGCAGCGTTGAAGATCGCGGTAAGGGGGATGGCTACACCTTC. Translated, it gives CSVEDRGKGDGYTF.

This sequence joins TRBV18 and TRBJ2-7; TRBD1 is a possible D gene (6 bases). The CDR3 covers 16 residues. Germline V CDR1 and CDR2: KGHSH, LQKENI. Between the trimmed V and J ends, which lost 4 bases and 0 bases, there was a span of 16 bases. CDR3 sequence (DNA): TGTGCCAGCTCACTGGACAGCGCCTTATTCTCCTACGAGCAGTACTTC. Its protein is CASSLDSALFSYEQYF.

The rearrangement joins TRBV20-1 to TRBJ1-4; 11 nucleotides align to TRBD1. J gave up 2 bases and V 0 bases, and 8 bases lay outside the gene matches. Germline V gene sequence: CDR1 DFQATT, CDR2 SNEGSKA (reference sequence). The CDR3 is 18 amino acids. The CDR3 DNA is TGCAGTGCTAGAGAAAGTGGGACAGGGGGACGGACTAATGAAAAACTGTTTTTT. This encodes CSARESGTGGRTNEKLFF.

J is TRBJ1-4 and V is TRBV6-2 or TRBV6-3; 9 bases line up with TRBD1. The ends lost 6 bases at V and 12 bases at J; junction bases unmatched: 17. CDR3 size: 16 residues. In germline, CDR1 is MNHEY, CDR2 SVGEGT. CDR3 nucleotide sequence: TGTGCCAGCAGCTCACCTCTCTCAGGACAGGGGTCGGAACTGTTTTTT. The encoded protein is CASSSPLSGQGSELFF.

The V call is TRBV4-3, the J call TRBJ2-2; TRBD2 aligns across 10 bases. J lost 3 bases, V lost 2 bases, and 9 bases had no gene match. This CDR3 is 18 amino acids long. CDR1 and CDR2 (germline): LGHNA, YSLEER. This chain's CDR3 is CASSQSVLAGAHTGELFF. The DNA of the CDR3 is TGCGCCAGCAGCCAATCGGTCCTAGCGGGGGCACACACCGGGGAGCTGTTTTTT.

The CDR3 loop is CASSNEYEQYF. The CDR3 DNA is TGTGCCAGCAGTAATGAGTACGAGCAGTACTTC. The chain joins TRBV7-9 to TRBJ2-7, with D uncertain. Germline CDR1 SEHNR, CDR2 FQNEAQ (reference sequence). The length of the CDR3 is 11 residues. V was cut by 6 bases and J by 4 bases, with 7 bases left in between.

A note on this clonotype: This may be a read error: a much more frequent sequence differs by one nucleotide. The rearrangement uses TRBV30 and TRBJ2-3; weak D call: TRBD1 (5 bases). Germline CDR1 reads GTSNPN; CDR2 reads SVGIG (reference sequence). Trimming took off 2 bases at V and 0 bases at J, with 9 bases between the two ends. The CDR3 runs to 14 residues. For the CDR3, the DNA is TGTGCCTGGAGTAGACAGTCTAGCACAGATACGCAGTATTTT. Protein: CAWSRQSSTDTQYF.